This passage covers 21 T cell receptor beta chains from one sample sequenced in a study of T cells expressing NK-cell markers. Each CDR3 protein gets one entry in TCRdb, which reprocessed the 5' RACE reads and gives no DNA. This specimen shows a few hundred thousand distinct CDR3 sequences; the ten leading clones hold roughly 5.2%. The sequenced sample was blood T cells: a sorted CD56 or NKG2C T cell subset, CD4+ or CD8+ T cells, or bulk PBMC T cells (not recorded which). Source of these receptors: a man aged 18-70 years in good health.

The CDR3: CSVAGRTGQTEAFF. The chain joins TRBV29-1 to TRBJ1-1; TCRdb selects TRBD1, and the lack of DNA leaves this call unchecked. This CDR3 comprises 14 residues. The germline V gene has CDR1 SQVTM and CDR2 ANQGSEA.

The chain carries TRBV20-1 and TRBJ2-7; TCRdb proposes TRBD1, but this gene call is untestable without DNA. Germline CDR1 is DFQATT and CDR2 is SNEGSKA (reference sequence). This CDR3 region has 16 residues. CDR3 sequence: CSAIVPGGSSSYEQYF.

This chain joins TRBV20-1 and TRBJ1-1; checking the TCRdb D call of TRBD1 is not possible without DNA. The CDR3 covers 15 residues. CDR1 and CDR2 from the germline V gene are DFQATT and SNEGSKA (reference sequence). CDR3: CSAREGFVGRTEAFF.

The chain uses TRBV12-3 or TRBV12-4 and TRBJ2-1; TCRdb's D call of TRBD1 is untestable without DNA. The CDR3 length is 16 residues. The CDR3 region is CASSLLSRELSNEQFF.

Here the CDR3 reads CASSGTGEKLFF. This rearrangement joins TRBV6-2 or TRBV6-3 to TRBJ1-4; TCRdb outputs TRBD1, but without DNA this stays unchecked. CDR3 length: 12 amino acids. Germline V gives CDR1 MNHEY, CDR2 SVGEGT.

V gene TRBV6-2 or TRBV6-3 combines with J gene TRBJ1-1; the TCRdb D gene call, TRBD1, has no DNA to confirm it. CDR1 is MNHEY, CDR2 SVGEGT, per germline. CDR3 size: 15 residues. CDR3 residues: CASSYIRGLNTEAFF.

The chain has TRBV6-6 and TRBJ2-7. Per germline, CDR1 MNHNY and CDR2 SVGAGI (reference sequence). The CDR3 contains 12 residues. CDR3 residues: CASKTRYYEQYF.

The V call is TRBV9, the J call TRBJ1-3. Germline V CDR1 and CDR2: SGDLS, YYNGEE. The CDR3 has 14 amino acids. CDR3 amino acids: CASSPRTLGNTIYF.

V is TRBV27 and J is TRBJ1-2; absent DNA, TCRdb's TRBD1 call cannot be checked. Germline V gene data show CDR1 as MNHEY and CDR2 as SMNVEV (reference sequence). The CDR3 loop spans 14 amino acids. The CDR3 sequence: CASRGTGGSYGYTF.

The V gene is TRBV5-4, the J gene TRBJ2-1. The V gene's germline CDR1 is SGHNT and CDR2 YYREEE (reference sequence). This CDR3 has 13 residues. CDR3 sequence: CASSLAIGNEQFF.

The chain has TRBV25-1 and TRBJ2-5; TCRdb outputs TRBD2, but without DNA this stays unchecked. The CDR3 is 15 residues long. Germline lookup yields CDR1 MGHDK and CDR2 SYGVNS. This chain's CDR3 is CASSDLAAEQETQYF.

The rearrangement uses TRBV28 and TRBJ2-7; TCRdb's D gene call, TRBD1, goes unchecked for lack of DNA. In germline, CDR1 is MDHEN, CDR2 SYDVKM. The CDR3 runs to 14 residues. The CDR3 sequence: CASSSGDKFYEQYF.

The chain is built from TRBV5-1 and TRBJ2-2; the TRBD1 assignment by TCRdb is unverifiable without DNA. CDR1 SGHRS and CDR2 YFSETQ come from the germline V gene. This CDR3 has 16 amino acids. The CDR3 sequence is CASSSQGTGRAGELFF.

The chain joins TRBV15 to TRBJ2-5. Germline V gene lookup returns CDR1 LNHNV and CDR2 YYDKDF (reference sequence). This CDR3 comprises 14 residues. The CDR3 loop is CATSNRVASETQYF.

The J gene is TRBJ1-1, the V gene TRBV28. The germline gives CDR1 MDHEN, CDR2 SYDVKM. This CDR3 has 14 amino acids. The CDR3: CASSPEGPPLREFF. Variable domain in full (rest from reference TRBV28 and TRBJ1-1): DVKVTQSSRYLVKRTGEKVFLECVQDMDHENMFWYRQDPGLGLRLIYFSYDVKMKEKGDIPEGYSVSREKKERFSLILESASTNQTSMYLCASSPEGPPLREFFGQGTRLTVV.

The chain couples TRBV3-1 to TRBJ2-3; TCRdb designates TRBD2, a call that cannot be tested without DNA. Germline V gene lookup returns CDR1 LGHDT and CDR2 YNNKEL (reference sequence). CDR3 length equals 16 residues. The CDR3 sequence: CASSQGAGSSTDTQYF.

J is TRBJ1-4 and V is TRBV23-1; TCRdb lists TRBD1, though no DNA is available to test this call. TRBV23-1 is noted as an ORF with a role that remains uncertain. The CDR3 runs to 20 residues. The CDR3: CASSQSSLRDRGPTNEKLFF.

V usage is TRBV12-5 and J usage is TRBJ2-1; the TCRdb D gene call, TRBD1, has no DNA to confirm it. Germline V gives CDR1 LGHNT, CDR2 FRNRAP. This CDR3 comprises 15 residues. CDR3 region: CASGRTASSYNEQFF.

The chain carries TRBV7-8 and TRBJ2-7; the D gene TCRdb calls, TRBD2, cannot be checked with no DNA. The CDR3 extends over 18 amino acids. Germline V lookup: CDR1 SGHVS, CDR2 FQNEAQ. The CDR3 reads CASSPLMRRGAFSYEQYF.

J is TRBJ2-7 and V is TRBV7-9; the D call of TRBD1 rests on TCRdb alone, since no DNA is present to check it. Germline CDR1 reads SEHNR; CDR2 reads FQNEAQ (reference sequence). The CDR3 is 14 residues long. This CDR3 reads CASSLSPGELRRYF.

The rearrangement joins TRBV5-1 to TRBJ2-5; TCRdb returns TRBD2, unconfirmable since there is no DNA. The CDR3 loop spans 14 amino acids. CDR1 and CDR2 from the germline V gene are SGHRS and YFSETQ. Here the CDR3 reads CASSLTSGQETQYF. The variable domain in full, completed from reference TRBV5-1 and TRBJ2-5, reads KAGVTQTPRYLIKTRGQQVTLSCSPISGHRSVSWYQQTPGQGLQFLFEYFSETQRNKGNFPGRFSGRQFSNSRSEMNVSTLELGDSALYLCASSLTSGQETQYFGPGTRLLVL.